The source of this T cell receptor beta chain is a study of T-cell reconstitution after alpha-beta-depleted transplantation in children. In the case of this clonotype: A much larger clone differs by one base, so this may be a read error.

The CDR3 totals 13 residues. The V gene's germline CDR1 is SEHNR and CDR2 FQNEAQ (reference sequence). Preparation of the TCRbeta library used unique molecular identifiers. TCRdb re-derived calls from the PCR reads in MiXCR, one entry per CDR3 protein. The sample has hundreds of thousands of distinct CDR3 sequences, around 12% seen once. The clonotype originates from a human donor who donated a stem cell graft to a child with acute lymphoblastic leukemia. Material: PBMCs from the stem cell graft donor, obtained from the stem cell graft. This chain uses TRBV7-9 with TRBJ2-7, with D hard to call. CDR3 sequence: CASSSPVSSEQYF. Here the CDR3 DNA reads TGTGCCAGCAGCTCCCCAGTTTCCTCCGAGCAGTACTTC.